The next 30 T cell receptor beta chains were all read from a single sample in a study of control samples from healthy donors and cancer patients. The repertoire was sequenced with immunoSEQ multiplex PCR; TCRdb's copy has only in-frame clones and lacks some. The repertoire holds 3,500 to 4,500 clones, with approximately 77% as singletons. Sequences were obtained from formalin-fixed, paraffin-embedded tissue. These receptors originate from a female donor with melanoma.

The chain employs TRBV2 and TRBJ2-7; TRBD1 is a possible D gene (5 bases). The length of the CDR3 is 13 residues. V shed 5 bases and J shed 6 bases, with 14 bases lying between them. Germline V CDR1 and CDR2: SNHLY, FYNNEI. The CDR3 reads CASSLGQGGEQYF. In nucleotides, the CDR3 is TGTGCCAGCAGTCTTGGCCAGGGCGGCGAGCAGTACTTC.

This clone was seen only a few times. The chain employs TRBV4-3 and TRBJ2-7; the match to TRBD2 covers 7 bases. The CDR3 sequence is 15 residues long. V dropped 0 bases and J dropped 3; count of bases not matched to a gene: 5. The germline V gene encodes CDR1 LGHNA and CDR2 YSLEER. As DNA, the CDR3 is TGCGCCAGCAGCCAAGATTACCCGGGGGGCTACGAGCAGTACTTC. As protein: CASSQDYPGGYEQYF.

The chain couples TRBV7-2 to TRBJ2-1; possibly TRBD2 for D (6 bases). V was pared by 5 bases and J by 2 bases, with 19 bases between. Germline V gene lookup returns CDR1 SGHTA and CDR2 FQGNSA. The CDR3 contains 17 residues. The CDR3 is CASSQRDSYEAYNEQFF. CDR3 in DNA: TGTGCCAGCAGCCAACGGGACTCATACGAAGCCTACAATGAGCAGTTCTTC.

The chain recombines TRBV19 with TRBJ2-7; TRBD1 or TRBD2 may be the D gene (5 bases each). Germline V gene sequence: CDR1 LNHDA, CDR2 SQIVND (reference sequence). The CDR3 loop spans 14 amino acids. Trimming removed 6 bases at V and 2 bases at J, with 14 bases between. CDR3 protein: CASRASGTAYEQYF. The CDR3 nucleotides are TGTGCCAGTAGGGCCTCAGGGACGGCCTACGAGCAGTACTTC.

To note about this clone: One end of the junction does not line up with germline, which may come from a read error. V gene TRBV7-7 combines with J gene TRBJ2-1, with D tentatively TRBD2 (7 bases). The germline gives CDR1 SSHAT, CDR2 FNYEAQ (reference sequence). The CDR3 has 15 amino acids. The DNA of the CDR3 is TGTGCTAGCAGCTTAGAGGGGGGGGGTTTTGGTGAGCAGTTCTTC. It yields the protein CASSLEGGGFGEQFF.

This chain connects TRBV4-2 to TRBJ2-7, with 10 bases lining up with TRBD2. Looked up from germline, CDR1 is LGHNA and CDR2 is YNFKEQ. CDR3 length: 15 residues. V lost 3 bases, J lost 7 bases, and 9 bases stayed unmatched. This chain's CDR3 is CASSQGGGGLAEQYF. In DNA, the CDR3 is TGTGCCAGCAGCCAGGGTGGAGGGGGACTAGCGGAGCAGTACTTC.

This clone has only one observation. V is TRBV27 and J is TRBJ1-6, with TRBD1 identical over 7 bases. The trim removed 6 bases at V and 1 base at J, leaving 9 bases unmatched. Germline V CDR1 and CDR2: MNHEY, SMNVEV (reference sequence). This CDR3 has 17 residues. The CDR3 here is CASRSTGEQSYNSPLHF. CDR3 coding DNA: TGTGCCAGCAGATCTACAGGGGAACAATCCTATAATTCACCCCTCCACTTT.

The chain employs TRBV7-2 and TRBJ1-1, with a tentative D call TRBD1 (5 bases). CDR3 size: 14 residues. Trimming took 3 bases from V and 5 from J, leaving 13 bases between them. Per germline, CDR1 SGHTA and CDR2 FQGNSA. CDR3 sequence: CASSLGRVRTEAFF. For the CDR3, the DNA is TGTGCCAGCAGCTTGGGACGGGTACGGACTGAAGCTTTCTTT.

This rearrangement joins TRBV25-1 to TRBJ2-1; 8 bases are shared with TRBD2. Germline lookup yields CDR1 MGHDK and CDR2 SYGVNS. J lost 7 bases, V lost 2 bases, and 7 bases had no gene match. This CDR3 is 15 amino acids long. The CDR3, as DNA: TGTGCCAGCAGTGAACTCCGGGAGGGTAGGAATGAGCAGTTCTTC. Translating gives CASSELREGRNEQFF.

In DNA, the CDR3 is TGTGCCAGCAGCCTAGGCGGCACAGATACGCAGTATTTT. It encodes CASSLGGTDTQYF. This sequence joins TRBV11-3 and TRBJ2-3; no definite D call. Germline V lookup: CDR1 SGHNT, CDR2 YENEEA. Trimming left V 5 bases short and J 1 base short, with 7 bases between. The CDR3 runs to 13 residues.

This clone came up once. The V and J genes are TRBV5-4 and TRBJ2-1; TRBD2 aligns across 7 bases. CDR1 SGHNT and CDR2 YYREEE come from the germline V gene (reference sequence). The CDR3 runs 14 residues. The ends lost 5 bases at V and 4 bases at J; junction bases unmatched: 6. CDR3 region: CASSDSSGYNEQFF. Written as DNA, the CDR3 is TGTGCCAGCAGTGACAGTAGCGGGTACAATGAGCAGTTCTTC.

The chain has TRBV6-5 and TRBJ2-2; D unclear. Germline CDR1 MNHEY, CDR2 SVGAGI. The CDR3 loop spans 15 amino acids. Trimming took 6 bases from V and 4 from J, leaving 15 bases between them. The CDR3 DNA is TGTGCCAGCAGCCCCGGCCTACTGAGCACCGGGGAGCTGTTTTTT. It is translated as CASSPGLLSTGELFF.

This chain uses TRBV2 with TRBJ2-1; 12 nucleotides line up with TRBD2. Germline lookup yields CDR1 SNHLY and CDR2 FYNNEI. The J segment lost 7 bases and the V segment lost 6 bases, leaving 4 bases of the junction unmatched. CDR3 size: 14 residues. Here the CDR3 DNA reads TGTGCCAGCAGCGGACTAGCGGGAAGTAATGAGCAGTTCTTC. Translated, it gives CASSGLAGSNEQFF.

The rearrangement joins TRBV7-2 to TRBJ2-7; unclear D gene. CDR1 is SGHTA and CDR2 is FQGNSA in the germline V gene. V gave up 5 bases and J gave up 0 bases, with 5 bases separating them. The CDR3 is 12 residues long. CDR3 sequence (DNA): TGTGCCAGCAGCCAGTTCTCCTACGAGCAGTACTTC. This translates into CASSQFSYEQYF.

CDR3 region: CASSVGWGNEQFF. CDR3 coding DNA: TGTGCCAGCAGTGTCGGGTGGGGGAATGAGCAGTTCTTC. The chain is built from TRBV2 and TRBJ2-1, with D tentatively TRBD1 or TRBD2 (5 bases each). Deletions cut 4 bases from V and 7 bases from J, with 11 bases between. The germline CDR1 and CDR2 sequences are SNHLY and FYNNEI. The CDR3 is 13 amino acids.

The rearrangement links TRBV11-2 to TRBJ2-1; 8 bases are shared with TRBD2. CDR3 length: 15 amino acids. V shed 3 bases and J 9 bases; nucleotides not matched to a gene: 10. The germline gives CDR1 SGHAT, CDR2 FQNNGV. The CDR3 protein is CASSLSTGGFGEQFF. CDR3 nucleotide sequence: TGTGCCAGCAGCTTGTCTACGGGAGGGTTTGGTGAGCAGTTCTTC.

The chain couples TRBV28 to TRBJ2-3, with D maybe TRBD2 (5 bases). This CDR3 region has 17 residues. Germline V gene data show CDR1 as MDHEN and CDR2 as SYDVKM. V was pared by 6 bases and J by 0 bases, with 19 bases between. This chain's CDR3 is CASSFPTLKRSTDTQYF. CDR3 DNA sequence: TGTGCCAGCAGCTTCCCCACCTTGAAGCGGAGCACAGATACGCAGTATTTT.

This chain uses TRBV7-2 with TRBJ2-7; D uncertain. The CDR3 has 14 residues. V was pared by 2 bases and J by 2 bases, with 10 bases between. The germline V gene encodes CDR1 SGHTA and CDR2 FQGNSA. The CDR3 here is CASSLMALTYEQYF. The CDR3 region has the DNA TGTGCCAGCAGCTTAATGGCGCTGACCTACGAGCAGTACTTC. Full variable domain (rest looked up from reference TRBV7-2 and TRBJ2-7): GAGVSQSPSNKVTEKGKDVELRCDPISGHTALYWYRQSLGQGLEFLIYFQGNSAPDKSGLPSDRFSAERTGGSVSTLTIQRTQQEDSAVYLCASSLMALTYEQYFGPGTRLTVT.

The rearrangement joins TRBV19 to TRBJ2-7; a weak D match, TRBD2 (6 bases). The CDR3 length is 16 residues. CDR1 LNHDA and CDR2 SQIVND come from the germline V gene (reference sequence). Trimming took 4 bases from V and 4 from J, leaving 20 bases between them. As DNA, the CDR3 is TGTGCCAGTAGTAATTTGGGCGGGGTCGGGAGTTACGAGCAGTACTTC. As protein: CASSNLGGVGSYEQYF. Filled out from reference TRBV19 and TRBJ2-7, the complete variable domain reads DGGITQSPKYLFRKEGQNVTLSCEQNLNHDAMYWYRQDPGQGLRLIYYSQIVNDFQKGDIAEGYSVSREKKESFPLTVTSAQKNPTAFYLCASSNLGGVGSYEQYFGPGTRLTVT.

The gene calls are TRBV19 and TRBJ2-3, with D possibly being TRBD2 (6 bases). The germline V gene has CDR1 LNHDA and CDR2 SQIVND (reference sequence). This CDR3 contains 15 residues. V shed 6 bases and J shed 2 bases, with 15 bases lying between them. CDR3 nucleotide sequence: TGTGCCAGTAGGGGATGGGACTCAACCACAGATACGCAGTATTTT. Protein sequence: CASRGWDSTTDTQYF.

CDR3: CASSQVAQGGYTF. The CDR3 coding sequence is TGCGCCAGCAGCCAAGTCGCCCAGGGTGGCTACACCTTC. The chain joins TRBV4-1 to TRBJ1-2, with TRBD1 as a possible D gene (5 bases). The CDR3 totals 13 residues. Between the trimmed V and J ends, which lost 1 base and 7 bases, there was a span of 10 bases. Germline V CDR1 and CDR2: MGHRA, YSYEKL.

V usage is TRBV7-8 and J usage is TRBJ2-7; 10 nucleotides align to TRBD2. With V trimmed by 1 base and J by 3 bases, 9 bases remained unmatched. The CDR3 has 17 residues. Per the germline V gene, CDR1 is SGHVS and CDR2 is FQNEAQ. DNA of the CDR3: TGTGCCAGCAGCTTAGTGTCCAGCGGGAGGGGAATCTACGAGCAGTACTTC. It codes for CASSLVSSGRGIYEQYF.

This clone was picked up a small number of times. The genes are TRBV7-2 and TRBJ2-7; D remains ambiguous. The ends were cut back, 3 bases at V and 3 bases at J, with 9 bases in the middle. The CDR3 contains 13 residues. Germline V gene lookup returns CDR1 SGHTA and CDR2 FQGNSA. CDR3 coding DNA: TGTGCCAGCAGCTTTCCGGGTCACTACGAGCAGTACTTC. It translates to CASSFPGHYEQYF.

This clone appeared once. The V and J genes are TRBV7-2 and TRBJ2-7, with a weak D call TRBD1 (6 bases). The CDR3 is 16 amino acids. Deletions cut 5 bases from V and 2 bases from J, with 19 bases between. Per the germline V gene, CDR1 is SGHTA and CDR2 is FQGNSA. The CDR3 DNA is TGTGCCAGCAGCCAAGAGGGACCGGGACACCCCTACGAGCAGTACTTC. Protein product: CASSQEGPGHPYEQYF.

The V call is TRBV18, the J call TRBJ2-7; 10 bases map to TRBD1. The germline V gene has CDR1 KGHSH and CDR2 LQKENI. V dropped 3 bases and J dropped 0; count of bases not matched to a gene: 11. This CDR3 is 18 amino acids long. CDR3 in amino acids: CASSPSFYGQGVSYEQYF. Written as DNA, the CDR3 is TGTGCCAGCTCACCTTCTTTTTACGGACAGGGGGTCTCCTACGAGCAGTACTTC.

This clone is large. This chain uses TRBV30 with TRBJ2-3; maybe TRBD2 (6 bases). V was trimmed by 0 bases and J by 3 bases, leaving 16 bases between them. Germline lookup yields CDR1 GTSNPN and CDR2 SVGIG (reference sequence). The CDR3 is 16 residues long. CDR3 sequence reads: CAWSVVGRLVTDTQYF. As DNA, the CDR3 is TGTGCCTGGAGTGTGGTTGGACGACTAGTGACAGATACGCAGTATTTT. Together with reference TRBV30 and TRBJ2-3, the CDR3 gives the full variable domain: SQTIHQWPATLVQPVGSPLSLECTVEGTSNPNLYWYRQAAGRGLQLLFYSVGIGQISSEVPQNLSASRPQDRQFILSSKKLLLSDSGFYLCAWSVVGRLVTDTQYFGPGTRLTVL.

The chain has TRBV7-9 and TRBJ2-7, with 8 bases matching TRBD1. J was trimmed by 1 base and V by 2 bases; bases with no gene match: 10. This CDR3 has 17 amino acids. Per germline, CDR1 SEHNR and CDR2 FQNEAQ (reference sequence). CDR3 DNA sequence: TGTGCCAGCAGCTTATTTCCGGGACAGGTTTCTTCCTACGAGCAGTACTTC. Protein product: CASSLFPGQVSSYEQYF.

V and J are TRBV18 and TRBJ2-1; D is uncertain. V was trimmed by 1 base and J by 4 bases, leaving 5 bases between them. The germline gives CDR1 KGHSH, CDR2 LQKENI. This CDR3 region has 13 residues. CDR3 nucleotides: TGTGCCAGCTCACCACGTCAGTACAATGAGCAGTTCTTC. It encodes CASSPRQYNEQFF.

CDR3 region: CASSLDWNTEAFF. The CDR3 nucleotides are TGTGCCAGCAGTTTAGACTGGAACACTGAAGCTTTCTTT. The chain has TRBV12-3 or TRBV12-4 and TRBJ1-1; D uncertain. The CDR3 contains 13 residues. Trimming removed 1 base at V and 1 base at J, with 4 bases between.

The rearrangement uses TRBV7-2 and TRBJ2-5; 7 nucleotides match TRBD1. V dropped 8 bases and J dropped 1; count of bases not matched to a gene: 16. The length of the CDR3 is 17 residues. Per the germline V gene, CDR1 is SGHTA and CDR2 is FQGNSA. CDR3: CASRPPPRDRAQETQYF. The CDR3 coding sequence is TGTGCCAGCCGTCCTCCTCCCCGAGACAGGGCCCAAGAGACCCAGTACTTC. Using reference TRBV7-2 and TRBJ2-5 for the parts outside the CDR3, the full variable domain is GAGVSQSPSNKVTEKGKDVELRCDPISGHTALYWYRQSLGQGLEFLIYFQGNSAPDKSGLPSDRFSAERTGGSVSTLTIQRTQQEDSAVYLCASRPPPRDRAQETQYFGPGTRLLVL.